The clone carrying this T cell receptor (beta chain) was counted a single time. The antigen is unknown. Losses at the gene ends were 3 bases for V and 2 bases for J; bases not matched to a gene: 3. Per the germline V gene, CDR1 is DFQATT and CDR2 is SNEGSKA (reference sequence). The CDR3 extends over 14 amino acids. Overlapping HIV-1 Gag 15-mer peptides at around 1 ug per peptide per mL were used. CD40L-negative CD69-negative CD45RO-high memory CD4+ T cells were sorted as populations depleted of antigen-responding cells. Donors had undetectable plasma HIV-1 RNA, under 50 copies/mL, for 4+ years. CD8+ T cells were removed from PBMCs prior to stimulation. The data belong to a study of persistence of HIV-infected CD4 T cells. Study in general: Up to 180 mL blood was drawn at multiple time points; a couple of donors had single-time leukapheresis.

This was the immunoSEQ version 4 assay in survey mode. Sequencing was performed with immunoSEQ multiplex PCR; in TCRdb, only in-frame clones are kept and a portion is missing. There are about 36,000 clones in the sample; more than 75% occur only once, and 5.4% lies in the top ten. The sequenced sample was cultured CD4+ T cells from PBMCs, obtained from a patient who received antiretroviral therapy. This chain connects TRBV20-1 to TRBJ2-3; TRBD2 agrees at 9 bases. This receptor was taken from an adult with HIV. The donor label of this sample is uncertain. The CDR3 spells CSASLAGFTDTQYF. The CDR3, as DNA: TGCAGTGCTAGTCTAGCGGGGTTCACAGATACGCAGTATTTT.